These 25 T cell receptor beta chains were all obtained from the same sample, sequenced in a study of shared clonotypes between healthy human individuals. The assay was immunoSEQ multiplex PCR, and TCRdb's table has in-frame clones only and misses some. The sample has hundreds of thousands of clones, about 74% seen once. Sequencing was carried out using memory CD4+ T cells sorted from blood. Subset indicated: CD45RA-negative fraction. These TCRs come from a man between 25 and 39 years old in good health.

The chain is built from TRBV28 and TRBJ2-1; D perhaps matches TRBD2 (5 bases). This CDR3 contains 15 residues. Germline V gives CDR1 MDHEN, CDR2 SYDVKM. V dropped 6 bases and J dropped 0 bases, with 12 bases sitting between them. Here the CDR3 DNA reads TGTGCCAGCAGGAAGAGGGAAGGCTCCTACAATGAGCAGTTCTTC. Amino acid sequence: CASRKREGSYNEQFF.

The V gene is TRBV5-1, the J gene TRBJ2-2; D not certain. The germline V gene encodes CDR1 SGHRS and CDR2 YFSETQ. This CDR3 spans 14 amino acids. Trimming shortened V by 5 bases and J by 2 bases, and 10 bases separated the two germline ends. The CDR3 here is CASRVQANTGELFF. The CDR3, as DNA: TGCGCCAGCAGAGTCCAGGCTAACACCGGGGAGCTGTTTTTT.

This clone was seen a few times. The CDR3 protein is CASSYGLVISGELFF. The CDR3, as DNA: TGTGCCAGCAGCTACGGACTAGTAATCTCCGGGGAGCTGTTTTTT. J is TRBJ2-2 and V is TRBV5-6; TRBD2 agrees at 7 bases. The CDR3 spans 15 residues. The germline CDR1 and CDR2 sequences are SGHDT and YYEEEE. The V and J ends lost 3 bases and 6 bases, in that order; junction bases with no gene match: 8.

CDR3 sequence: CASSFRQGATGELFF. CDR3 nucleotide sequence: TGCGCCAGCAGCTTTCGACAGGGGGCAACCGGGGAGCTGTTTTTT. J is TRBJ2-2 and V is TRBV5-1; 10 bases match TRBD1. V shed 2 bases and J 5 bases; nucleotides not matched to a gene: 3. CDR3 length equals 15 residues. CDR1 is SGHRS, CDR2 YFSETQ, per germline.

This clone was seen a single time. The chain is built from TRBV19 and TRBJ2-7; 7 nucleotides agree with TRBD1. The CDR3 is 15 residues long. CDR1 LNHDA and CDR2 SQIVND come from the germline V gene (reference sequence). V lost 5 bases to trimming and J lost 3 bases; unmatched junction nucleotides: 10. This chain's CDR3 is CASSPRTGRGYEQYF. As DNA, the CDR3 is TGTGCCAGTAGTCCCCGGACAGGCCGGGGCTACGAGCAGTACTTC.

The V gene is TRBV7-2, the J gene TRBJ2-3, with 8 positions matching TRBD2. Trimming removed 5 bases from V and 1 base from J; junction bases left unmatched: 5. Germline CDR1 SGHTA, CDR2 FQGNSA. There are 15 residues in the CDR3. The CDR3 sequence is CASSTAGGGTDTQYF. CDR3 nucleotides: TGTGCCAGCAGCACCGCGGGGGGCGGCACAGATACGCAGTATTTT.

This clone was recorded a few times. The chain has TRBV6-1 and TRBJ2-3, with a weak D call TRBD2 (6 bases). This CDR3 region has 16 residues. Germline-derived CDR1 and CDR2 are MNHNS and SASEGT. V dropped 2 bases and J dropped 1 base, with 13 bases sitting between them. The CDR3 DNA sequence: TGTGCCAGCAGTGAATCTGGCGGCGGGGGCACAGATACGCAGTATTTT. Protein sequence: CASSESGGGGTDTQYF.

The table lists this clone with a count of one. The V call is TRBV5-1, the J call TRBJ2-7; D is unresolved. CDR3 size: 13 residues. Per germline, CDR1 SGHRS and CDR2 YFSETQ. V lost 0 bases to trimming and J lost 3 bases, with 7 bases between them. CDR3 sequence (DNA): TGCGCCAGCAGCTTGGAAGCGAACTACGAGCAGTACTTC. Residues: CASSLEANYEQYF.

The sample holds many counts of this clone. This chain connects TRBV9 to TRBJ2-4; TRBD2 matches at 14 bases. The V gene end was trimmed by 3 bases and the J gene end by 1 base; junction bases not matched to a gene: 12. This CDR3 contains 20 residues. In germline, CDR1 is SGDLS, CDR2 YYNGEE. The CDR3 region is CASSANPGLAGDGAKNIQYF. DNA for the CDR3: TGTGCCAGCAGCGCAAACCCGGGACTAGCGGGAGACGGTGCCAAAAACATTCAGTACTTC.

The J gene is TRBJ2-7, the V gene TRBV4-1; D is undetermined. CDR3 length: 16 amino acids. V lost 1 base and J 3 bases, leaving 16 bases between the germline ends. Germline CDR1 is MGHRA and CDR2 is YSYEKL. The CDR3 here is CASSQGEETGYYEQYF. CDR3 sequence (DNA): TGCGCCAGCAGCCAAGGAGAAGAGACTGGTTACTACGAGCAGTACTTC.

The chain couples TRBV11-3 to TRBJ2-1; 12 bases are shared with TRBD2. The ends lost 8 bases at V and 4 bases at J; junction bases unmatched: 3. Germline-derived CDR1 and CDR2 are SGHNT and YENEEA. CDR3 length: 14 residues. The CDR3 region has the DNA TGTGCCAGCGGAACTAGCGGGAGGTACAATGAGCAGTTCTTC. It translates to CASGTSGRYNEQFF. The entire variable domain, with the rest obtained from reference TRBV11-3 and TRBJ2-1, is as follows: EAGVVQSPRYKIIEKKQPVAFWCNPISGHNTLYWYLQNLGQGPELLIRYENEEAVDDSQLPKDRFSAERLKGVDSTLKIQPAELGDSAVYLCASGTSGRYNEQFFGPGTRLTVL.

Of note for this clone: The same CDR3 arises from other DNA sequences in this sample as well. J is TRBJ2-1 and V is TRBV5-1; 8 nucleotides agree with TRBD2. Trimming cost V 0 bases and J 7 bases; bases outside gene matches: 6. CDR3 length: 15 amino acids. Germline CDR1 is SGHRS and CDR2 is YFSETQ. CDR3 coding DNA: TGCGCCAGCAGCTTGGCGGGACTAGGACGGAATGAGCAGTTCTTC. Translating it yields CASSLAGLGRNEQFF.

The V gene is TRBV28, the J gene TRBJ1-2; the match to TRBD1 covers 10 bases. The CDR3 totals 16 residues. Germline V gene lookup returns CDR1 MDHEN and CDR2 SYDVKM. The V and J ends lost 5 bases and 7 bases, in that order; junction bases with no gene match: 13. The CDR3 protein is CASSARGGTGVIGYTF. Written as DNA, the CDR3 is TGTGCCAGCAGTGCCCGGGGCGGGACAGGGGTTATTGGCTACACCTTC.

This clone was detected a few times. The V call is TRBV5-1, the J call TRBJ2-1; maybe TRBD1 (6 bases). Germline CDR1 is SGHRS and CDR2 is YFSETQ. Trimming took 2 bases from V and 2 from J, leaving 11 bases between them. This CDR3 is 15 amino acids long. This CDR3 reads CASSFQGRPYNEQFF. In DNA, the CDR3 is TGCGCCAGCAGCTTTCAGGGGCGCCCCTACAATGAGCAGTTCTTC.

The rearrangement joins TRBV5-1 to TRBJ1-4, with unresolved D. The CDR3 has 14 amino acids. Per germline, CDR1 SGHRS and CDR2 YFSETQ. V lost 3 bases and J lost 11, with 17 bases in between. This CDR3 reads CASSSAGPLGKLFF. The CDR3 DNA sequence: TGCGCCAGCAGCTCCGCTGGGCCGCTTGGGAAACTGTTTTTT.

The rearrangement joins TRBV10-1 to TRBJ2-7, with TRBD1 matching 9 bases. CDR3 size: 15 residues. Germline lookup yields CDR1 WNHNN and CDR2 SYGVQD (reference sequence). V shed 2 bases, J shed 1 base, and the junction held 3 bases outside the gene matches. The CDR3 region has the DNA TGCGCCAGCAGTGAGCCCGGGACAGGGTCCTACGAGCAGTACTTC. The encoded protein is CASSEPGTGSYEQYF.

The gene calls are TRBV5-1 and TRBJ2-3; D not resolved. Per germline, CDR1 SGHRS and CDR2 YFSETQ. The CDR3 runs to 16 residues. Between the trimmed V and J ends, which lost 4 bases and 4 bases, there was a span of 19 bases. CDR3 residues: CASSPGGSLGADTQYF. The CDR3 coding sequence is TGCGCCAGCAGCCCAGGCGGCAGCTTGGGTGCAGATACGCAGTATTTT.

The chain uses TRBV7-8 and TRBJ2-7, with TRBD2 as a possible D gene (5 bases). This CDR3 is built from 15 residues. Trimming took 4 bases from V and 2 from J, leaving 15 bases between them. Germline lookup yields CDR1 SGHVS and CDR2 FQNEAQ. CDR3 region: CASSSPSRGTYEQYF. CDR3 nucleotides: TGTGCCAGCAGCTCCCCTAGCCGGGGAACCTACGAGCAGTACTTC.

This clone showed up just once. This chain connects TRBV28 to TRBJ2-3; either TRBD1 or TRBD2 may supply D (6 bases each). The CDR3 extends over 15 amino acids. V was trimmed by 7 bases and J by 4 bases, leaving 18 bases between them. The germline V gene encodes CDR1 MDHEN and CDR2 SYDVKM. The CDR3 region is CASIRRGKRADTQYF. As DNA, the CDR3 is TGTGCCAGCATCCGGAGGGGGAAACGAGCAGATACGCAGTATTTT.

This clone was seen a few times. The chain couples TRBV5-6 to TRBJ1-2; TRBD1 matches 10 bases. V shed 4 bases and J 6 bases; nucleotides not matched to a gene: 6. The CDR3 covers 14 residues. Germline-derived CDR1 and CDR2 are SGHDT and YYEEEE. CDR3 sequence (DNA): TGTGCCAGCAGCGTGGGACAGGGGACCCATGGCTACACCTTC. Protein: CASSVGQGTHGYTF.

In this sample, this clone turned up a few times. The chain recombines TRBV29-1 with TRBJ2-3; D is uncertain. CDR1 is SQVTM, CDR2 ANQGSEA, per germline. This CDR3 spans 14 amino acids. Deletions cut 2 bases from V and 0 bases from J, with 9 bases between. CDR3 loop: CSVEKGASTDTQYF. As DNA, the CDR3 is TGCAGCGTTGAAAAGGGCGCTAGCACAGATACGCAGTATTTT.

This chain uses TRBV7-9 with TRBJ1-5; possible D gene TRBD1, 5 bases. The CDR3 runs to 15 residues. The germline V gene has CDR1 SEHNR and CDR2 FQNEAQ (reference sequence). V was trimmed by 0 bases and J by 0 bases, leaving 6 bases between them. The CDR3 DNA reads TGTGCCAGCAGCTTAGCAGGGGATAGCAATCAGCCCCAGCATTTT. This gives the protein CASSLAGDSNQPQHF. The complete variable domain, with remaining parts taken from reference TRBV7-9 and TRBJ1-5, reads DTGVSQNPRHKITKRGQNVTFRCDPISEHNRLYWYRQTLGQGPEFLTYFQNEAQLEKSRLLSDRFSAERPKGSFSTLEIQRTEQGDSAMYLCASSLAGDSNQPQHFGDGTRLSIL.

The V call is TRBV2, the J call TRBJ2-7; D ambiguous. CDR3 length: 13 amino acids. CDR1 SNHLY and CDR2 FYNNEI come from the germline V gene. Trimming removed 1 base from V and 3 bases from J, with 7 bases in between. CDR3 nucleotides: TGTGCCAGCAGTGAAGACAGCTTCTACGAGCAGTACTTC. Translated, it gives CASSEDSFYEQYF.

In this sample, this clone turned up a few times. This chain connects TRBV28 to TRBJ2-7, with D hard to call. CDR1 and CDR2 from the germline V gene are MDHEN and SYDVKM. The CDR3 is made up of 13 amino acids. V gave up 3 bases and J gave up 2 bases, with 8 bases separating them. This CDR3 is CASSFHSAYEQYF. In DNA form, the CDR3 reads TGTGCCAGCAGTTTTCACAGCGCCTACGAGCAGTACTTC.

The CDR3 loop reads CASSRKTRELTHNEQFF. In DNA form, the CDR3 reads TGTGCCAGCTCACGCAAGACCAGGGAGTTGACACACAATGAGCAGTTCTTC. The chain uses TRBV18 and TRBJ2-1; D might be TRBD1 or TRBD2, each matching 5 bases. Between the trimmed V and J ends, which lost 4 bases and 5 bases, there was a span of 21 bases. Looked up from germline, CDR1 is KGHSH and CDR2 is LQKENI. The CDR3 covers 17 residues.